What follows are 20 T cell receptor beta chains derived from one specimen sequenced in a study of cytomegalovirus exposure and HLA in healthy donors. Use of 60 Vbeta and 13 Jbeta primers characterized the PCR. Data came from immunoSEQ multiplex PCR; TCRdb stores just in-frame clones and leaves some out. Of 150,000 to 200,000 clones listed, roughly 73% are singletons. The sequenced sample consisted of PBMCs. Receptors were obtained from a woman aged 25 to 39 in good health and CMV-seronegative.

This chain links TRBV5-5 with TRBJ2-7, with TRBD1 matching 9 bases. CDR1 is SGHKS, CDR2 YYEKEE, per germline (reference sequence). The V segment lost 4 bases and the J segment 9 bases; nucleotides outside the gene matches: 11. This CDR3 is 14 amino acids long. CDR3 nucleotides: TGTGCCAGCAGCCCCCGGGACAGGGCTCCCGTGCAGTACTTC. This gives the protein CASSPRDRAPVQYF.

V usage is TRBV18 and J usage is TRBJ1-2; D remains unclear. CDR3 length: 14 residues. V lost 1 base, J lost 2 bases, and 8 bases lay in between. Germline assignment: CDR1 KGHSH and CDR2 LQKENI. Here the CDR3 reads CASSPLESNYGYTF. CDR3 nucleotide sequence: TGTGCCAGCTCACCACTAGAGTCGAACTATGGCTACACCTTC.

The chain combines TRBV25-1 with TRBJ1-6; 11 bases align to TRBD1. CDR1 is MGHDK and CDR2 is SYGVNS in the germline V gene. The CDR3 sequence is 15 residues long. J lost 5 bases, V lost 6 bases, and 3 bases had no gene match. The CDR3 spells CASRGDRGNNSPLHF. CDR3 nucleotides: TGTGCCAGCAGGGGGGACAGGGGGAATAATTCACCCCTCCACTTT.

This clone appeared a few times. J is TRBJ2-7 and V is TRBV19; 10 nucleotides match TRBD2. CDR3 length: 15 amino acids. CDR1 LNHDA and CDR2 SQIVND come from the germline V gene (reference sequence). Trimming cost V 3 bases and J 2 bases; bases outside gene matches: 4. CDR3 sequence: CASSMGLAGAYEQYF. The CDR3 nucleotides are TGTGCCAGTAGTATGGGGCTAGCGGGGGCCTACGAGCAGTACTTC.

In this sample, this clone turned up a few times. This sequence joins TRBV4-2 and TRBJ1-2; tentative D call: TRBD1 (5 bases). Trimming took off 0 bases at V and 8 bases at J, with 16 bases between the two ends. CDR3 length: 15 residues. The germline V gene encodes CDR1 LGHNA and CDR2 YNFKEQ. Written as DNA, the CDR3 is TGTGCCAGCAGCCAAGATGGGAACGGGGCGGGAGGCTACACCTTC. The encoded protein is CASSQDGNGAGGYTF.

This chain connects TRBV2 to TRBJ2-2, with 13 positions matching TRBD2. This CDR3 has 16 residues. V shed 6 bases, J shed 5 bases, and the junction held 6 bases outside the gene matches. Germline V gene sequence: CDR1 SNHLY, CDR2 FYNNEI. CDR3 region: CASSFGLAGVTGELFF. The CDR3 bases are TGTGCCAGCAGCTTCGGACTAGCGGGGGTTACCGGGGAGCTGTTTTTT.

The chain carries TRBV18 and TRBJ1-2; D remains ambiguous. Germline V CDR1 and CDR2: KGHSH, LQKENI. V shed 2 bases and J shed 3 bases, with 22 bases lying between them. The CDR3 has 18 residues. The CDR3 DNA follows: TGTGCCAGCTCACCAATTAGTCGACCTGGTGGAGAGGACTATGGCTACACCTTC. It yields the protein CASSPISRPGGEDYGYTF.

This clone was detected only once. The genes are TRBV18 and TRBJ1-1; D possibly corresponds to TRBD1 (5 bases). The CDR3 has 15 amino acids. The V and J ends lost 2 bases and 1 base respectively, with 11 bases between them. CDR1 is KGHSH, CDR2 LQKENI, per germline. CDR3 region: CASSPNRGGNTEAFF. The CDR3 coding sequence is TGTGCCAGCTCACCAAATCGGGGGGGGAACACTGAAGCTTTCTTT.

The genes are TRBV5-1 and TRBJ2-6; D is unclear. The germline CDR1 and CDR2 sequences are SGHRS and YFSETQ. The CDR3 runs 14 residues. Trimming cost V 4 bases and J 0 bases, with 5 bases left between them. CDR3 sequence (DNA): TGCGCCAGCAGCGCGGACTCTGGGGCCAACGTCCTGACTTTC. It yields the protein CASSADSGANVLTF.

V is TRBV10-2 and J is TRBJ1-3; the D is unclear. With 7 bases removed from V and 0 bases from J, the gap between germline ends came to 13 bases. Germline CDR1 is WSHSY and CDR2 is SAAADI. The CDR3 has 15 amino acids. CDR3 in DNA: TGCGCCAGCATCGAGACACCGCACTCTGGAAACACCATATATTTT. It encodes CASIETPHSGNTIYF.

The rearrangement joins TRBV9 to TRBJ2-1; TRBD2 is a possible D gene (5 bases). The germline V gene encodes CDR1 SGDLS and CDR2 YYNGEE. This CDR3 is 14 amino acids long. V was clipped by 0 bases and J by 5 bases, with 9 bases between them. CDR3 amino acids: CASSVGGLNNEQFF. CDR3 DNA sequence: TGTGCCAGCAGCGTAGGCGGACTCAACAATGAGCAGTTCTTC. The entire variable domain, with the rest obtained from reference TRBV9 and TRBJ2-1, is as follows: DSGVTQTPKHLITATGQRVTLRCSPRSGDLSVYWYQQSLDQGLQFLIQYYNGEERAKGNILERFSAQQFPDLHSELNLSSLELGDSALYFCASSVGGLNNEQFFGPGTRLTVL.

The chain couples TRBV11-2 to TRBJ2-5; 11 bases align to TRBD2. CDR1 is SGHAT and CDR2 is FQNNGV in the germline V gene. Trimming at V came to 3 bases and at J to 1 base, leaving 4 bases not matched to a gene. The CDR3 has 16 amino acids. The CDR3 here is CASSLNLAGGQETQYF. CDR3 coding DNA: TGTGCCAGCAGCTTGAATCTAGCGGGGGGCCAAGAGACCCAGTACTTC.

The chain employs TRBV27 and TRBJ2-1, with 10 bases identical to TRBD2. Trimming at V came to 8 bases and at J to 3 bases, leaving 4 bases not matched to a gene. Germline assignment: CDR1 MNHEY and CDR2 SMNVEV (reference sequence). The CDR3 consists of 14 residues. The CDR3: CASGLAGGYNEQFF. CDR3 bases: TGTGCCAGCGGGTTAGCGGGAGGCTACAATGAGCAGTTCTTC.

The chain combines TRBV2 with TRBJ1-2; D is perhaps TRBD1 (6 bases). CDR3 length equals 13 residues. Per the germline V gene, CDR1 is SNHLY and CDR2 is FYNNEI. The V end was cut by 3 bases, the J end by 3 bases, with 8 bases between. CDR3 protein: CASSDEGDYGYTF. CDR3 coding DNA: TGTGCCAGCAGTGATGAGGGGGACTATGGCTACACCTTC.

This clone has just one count. The V call is TRBV11-2, the J call TRBJ2-4; D is unresolved. This CDR3 comprises 13 residues. V was cut by 0 bases and J by 5 bases, with 5 bases left in between. Germline values: CDR1 SGHAT, CDR2 FQNNGV. Here the CDR3 reads CASSLDRENIQYF. DNA of the CDR3: TGTGCCAGCAGCTTAGATCGCGAAAACATTCAGTACTTC.

This clone was seen a handful of times. The chain joins TRBV5-4 to TRBJ2-7; maybe TRBD1 (5 bases). V was trimmed by 5 bases and J by 0 bases, leaving 9 bases between them. Germline V CDR1 and CDR2: SGHNT, YYREEE (reference sequence). The CDR3 has 13 residues. Written as DNA, the CDR3 is TGTGCCAGCAGACGACAGAGCTCCTACGAGCAGTACTTC. Protein sequence: CASRRQSSYEQYF.

The V call is TRBV9, the J call TRBJ2-7; 9 bases are shared with TRBD1. This CDR3 contains 15 residues. V was clipped by 5 bases and J by 5 bases; unmatched bases: 11. CDR1 SGDLS and CDR2 YYNGEE come from the germline V gene. CDR3 amino acids: CASSYSRTGGHEQYF. Written as DNA, the CDR3 is TGTGCCAGCAGTTACTCTCGCACAGGGGGCCACGAGCAGTACTTC.

V gene TRBV4-1 combines with J gene TRBJ1-1; D unresolved. Trimming removed 2 bases from V and 0 bases from J, with 10 bases in between. Looked up from germline, CDR1 is MGHRA and CDR2 is YSYEKL. This CDR3 comprises 15 residues. CDR3 bases: TGCGCCAGCAGCCAAATCTTACCTATGAACACTGAAGCTTTCTTT. Protein product: CASSQILPMNTEAFF.

In this sample, this clone turned up once. The chain links TRBV5-1 to TRBJ2-1; 9 nucleotides agree with TRBD2. The germline CDR1 and CDR2 sequences are SGHRS and YFSETQ. Germline trimming cut 9 bases from V and 7 bases from J; bases unmatched to any gene: 11. The CDR3 runs to 14 residues. The CDR3, as DNA: TGCGCCACCGGGAGGGTAGCGGGAGTAAATGAGCAGTTCTTC. It codes for CATGRVAGVNEQFF.

V gene TRBV9 combines with J gene TRBJ2-1; D may be TRBD2 (6 bases). The V gene's germline CDR1 is SGDLS and CDR2 YYNGEE. CDR3 length: 14 amino acids. The germline V and J ends were trimmed by 3 bases and 3 bases, with 10 bases remaining between them. The CDR3 bases are TGTGCCAGCAGCGAGGGACTGAGCTACAATGAGCAGTTCTTC. It codes for CASSEGLSYNEQFF.